This TCR beta chain was observed in a study of long-term antiretroviral therapy in people with HIV. immunoSEQ v3.0 was run at survey level. Clones were read by immunoSEQ multiplex PCR, and TCRdb kept only the in-frame ones, dropping some. The table lists about 18,000 clones, approximately 80% of them singletons. The V and J ends lost 4 bases and 4 bases respectively, with 8 bases between them. Per germline, CDR1 WSHSY and CDR2 SAAADI. This CDR3 spans 13 amino acids. The chain uses TRBV10-2 and TRBJ1-5; D uncertain. Sequences were derived from unsorted PBMCs, sampled 0.6 years after starting antiretroviral therapy. The TCR comes from a woman under 30 with HIV. The CDR3 here is CASSGDRNQPQHF. CDR3 DNA: TGCGCCAGCAGTGGGGATAGGAATCAGCCCCAGCATTTT.